This T cell receptor (beta chain) is drawn from a study of T cell responses to AZD1222 COVID-19 vaccine. General observations from the study: Nearly half of spike-specific TCRs reportedly target variant regions that are unmutated in the B.1.351 and B.1.1.7 variants. A rise in Spike-specific TCR breadth and depth followed two AZD1222 doses. Along spike, vaccine-associated CD4 TCRs were found throughout, with dominance at 160-218 and 743-854.

TCRdb's copy holds only in-frame clones and misses some; the assay was immunoSEQ multiplex PCR. The repertoire holds roughly 150,000 clones, with just over 85% as singletons. Comments on this clone: Its specificity is unknown.

This CDR3 spans 15 amino acids. V lost 5 bases, J lost 8 bases, and 11 bases stayed unmatched. CDR1 and CDR2 from the germline V gene are MNHEY and SVGEGT. This TCR derives from an adult in good health. The rearrangement joins TRBV6-2 or TRBV6-3 to TRBJ2-1, with 8 bases lining up with TRBD1. Sequencing used peripheral blood, obtained on day 0 of AZD1222 vaccination. The CDR3 DNA is TGTGCCAGCAGTCTGTGGGGACAGGCTGGCTATGAGCAGTTCTTC. Its protein is CASSLWGQAGYEQFF.